Listed here are 18 T cell receptor beta chains from one sample, sequenced in a study of T cells in Graves' hyperthyroidism and ophthalmopathy (dated by TCRdb to about 2019). Library generation was performed with multiplex PCR. This sample was sequenced with an Illumina HiSeq 2000. TCR beta CDR3 regions were amplified from RNA transcripts. For the first round of RT-PCR on the TCR CDR3, the HTBI primer set was used together with the Qiagen OneStep RT-PCR kit. TCRdb reprocessing: public reads trimmed at Q25 with fastp, clones called with MiXCR, in-frame beta chains kept. All rows with the same CDR3 protein become a single entry with the most common DNA and genes. This sample holds some 180,000 distinct CDR3 sequences; less than 20% were observed only once. Around 52% of the sample belongs to the ten largest clones. The source material was blood. These receptors originate from a woman aged 45-59 years with Graves' hyperthyroidism.

This chain joins TRBV18 and TRBJ1-1; D is uncertain. CDR3 length: 12 residues. Germline V gene lookup returns CDR1 KGHSH and CDR2 LQKENI. Trimming left V 0 bases short and J 10 bases short, with 9 bases between. DNA for the CDR3: TGTGCCAGCTCACCACCGAGGGAGGCAGCTTTCTTT. The encoded protein is CASSPPREAAFF.

Many counts were recorded for this clonotype. The chain links TRBV12-3 or TRBV12-4 to TRBJ2-1, with 8 bases aligning to TRBD2. There are 15 residues in the CDR3. J lost 6 bases, V lost 3 bases, and 7 bases had no gene match. The DNA of the CDR3 is TGTGCCAGCAGTTTTGCGGGAGGTCGCCCCAATGAGCAGTTCTTC. Translated, it gives CASSFAGGRPNEQFF.

The chain joins TRBV30 to TRBJ2-3; D ambiguous. The CDR3 has 12 amino acids. CDR1 is GTSNPN and CDR2 is SVGIG in the germline V gene (reference sequence). V was clipped by 3 bases and J by 6 bases, with 10 bases between them. DNA for the CDR3: TGTGCCTGGAGAGGAAGTGGTGATACGCAGTATTTT. It specifies CAWRGSGDTQYF.

This clonotype was detected only a few times. This could be a read error, since a much larger clone is one nucleotide away. V gene TRBV6-1 combines with J gene TRBJ1-2; D gene uncertain. V was pared by 6 bases and J by 10 bases, with 18 bases between. The CDR3 is made up of 13 amino acids. Per the germline V gene, CDR1 is MNHNS and CDR2 is SASEGT. The CDR3 region has the DNA TGTGCCAGCAGCCCGGCCTTTGGGCATGCCTACACCTTC. Its protein product is CASSPAFGHAYTF.

This clonotype was found many times. This sequence joins TRBV11-2 and TRBJ1-5, with D possibly matching TRBD1 (5 bases). This CDR3 has 15 residues. CDR1 SGHAT and CDR2 FQNNGV come from the germline V gene. Between the trimmed V and J ends, which lost 4 bases and 0 bases, there was a span of 10 bases. CDR3 amino acids: CASSSGPLSNQPQHF. The CDR3 DNA sequence: TGTGCCAGCAGCTCGGGACCTCTTAGCAATCAGCCCCAGCATTTT.

This clonotype has at least ten counts. The genes are TRBV12-3 or TRBV12-4 and TRBJ1-6; the D is unclear. The CDR3 covers 13 residues. V was pared by 3 bases and J by 8 bases, with 8 bases between. The DNA for the CDR3 is TGTGCCAGCAGTTTGAACAGTTATTCACCCCTCCACTTT. This translates into CASSLNSYSPLHF.

CDR3 coding DNA: TGTGCCAGCGGGACAGGGGGGTACACAGATACGCAGTATTTT. It codes for CASGTGGYTDTQYF. This chain connects TRBV28 to TRBJ2-3; 11 bases fit TRBD1. The V gene end was trimmed by 8 bases and the J gene end by 2 bases; junction bases not matched to a gene: 3. The germline CDR1 and CDR2 sequences are MDHEN and SYDVKM. The CDR3 has 14 amino acids. The variable domain in full, completed from reference TRBV28 and TRBJ2-3, reads DVKVTQSSRYLVKRTGEKVFLECVQDMDHENMFWYRQDPGLGLRLIYFSYDVKMKEKGDIPEGYSVSREKKERFSLILESASTNQTSMYLCASGTGGYTDTQYFGPGTRLTVL.

The rearrangement links TRBV29-1 to TRBJ1-3; TRBD1 matches at 9 bases. Looked up from germline, CDR1 is SQVTM and CDR2 is ANQGSEA. The J segment lost 0 bases and the V segment lost 4 bases, leaving 1 base of the junction unmatched. This CDR3 comprises 14 residues. Here the CDR3 reads CSVVDRGSGNTIYF. The CDR3 DNA sequence: TGCAGCGTTGTGGACAGGGGCTCTGGAAACACCATATATTTT.

This clonotype turned up a few times. This chain uses TRBV24-1 with TRBJ2-5; D is perhaps TRBD2 (5 bases). Trimming removed 0 bases from V and 0 bases from J, with 7 bases in between. The CDR3 loop spans 15 amino acids. Germline lookup yields CDR1 KGHDR and CDR2 SFDVKD. CDR3 protein: CATSDLPGNQETQYF. The DNA of the CDR3 is TGTGCCACCAGTGATTTGCCGGGGAACCAAGAGACCCAGTACTTC.

This clonotype appeared many times. The chain recombines TRBV6-2 or TRBV6-3 with TRBJ1-2; tentative D call: TRBD1 (6 bases). Trimming cost V 0 bases and J 7 bases, with 15 bases left between them. Germline lookup yields CDR1 MNHEY and CDR2 SVGEGT. This CDR3 contains 15 residues. The CDR3, as DNA: TGTGCCAGCAGTTACTCGAGGGGGATCAATGGTGGCTACACCTTC. Translated, it gives CASSYSRGINGGYTF.

The genes are TRBV5-1 and TRBJ1-2; D remains unclear. The CDR3 covers 15 residues. V was clipped by 0 bases and J by 8 bases, with 17 bases between them. Germline CDR1 and CDR2: SGHRS and YFSETQ. CDR3 DNA sequence: TGCGCCAGCAGCTTGGCCTCTGAGGCACCGCGGGGCTACACCTTC. Residues: CASSLASEAPRGYTF.

The J gene is TRBJ2-7, the V gene TRBV4-2; 8 nucleotides align to TRBD2. The CDR3 consists of 17 residues. Germline CDR1 LGHNA, CDR2 YNFKEQ. V dropped 1 base and J dropped 3; count of bases not matched to a gene: 11. The CDR3 DNA reads as TGTGCCAGCAGCCAAGGGGTGGCTACTAGCGGTAACTACGAGCAGTACTTC. This translates into CASSQGVATSGNYEQYF.

Comment on this clonotype: This may be a read error: a much more frequent sequence differs by one nucleotide. The V call is TRBV12-3 or TRBV12-4, the J call TRBJ1-2, with TRBD1 as a possible D gene (5 bases). The CDR3 loop spans 13 amino acids. Here the CDR3 DNA reads TGTGCCAGCAGTTCGGAGGGGAACTATGACTACACCTTC. Amino acids: CASSSEGNYDYTF.

Many counts were recorded for this clonotype. This chain links TRBV2 with TRBJ2-7, with TRBD2 identical over 11 bases. CDR1 is SNHLY and CDR2 is FYNNEI in the germline V gene. The CDR3 sequence is 13 residues long. V was clipped by 7 bases and J by 7 bases; unmatched bases: 6. DNA of the CDR3: TGTGCCAGCATCAGACTAGCGGGATTTGAGCAGTACTTC. It yields the protein CASIRLAGFEQYF. Supplemented by reference TRBV2 and TRBJ2-7, the full variable domain reads EPEVTQTPSHQVTQMGQEVILRCVPISNHLYFYWYRQILGQKVEFLVSFYNNEISEKSEIFDDQFSVERPDGSNFTLKIRSTKLEDSAMYFCASIRLAGFEQYFGPGTRLTVT.

This clonotype occurred many times. This chain joins TRBV11-2 and TRBJ1-6, with 8 bases that match TRBD1. With 5 bases clipped from V and 6 bases from J, the junction kept 6 bases outside the gene matches. The CDR3 consists of 15 residues. CDR1 is SGHAT, CDR2 FQNNGV, per germline. CDR3 sequence (DNA): TGTGCCAGCAGCGCAGGACAGGGTTTTAATTCACCCCTCCACTTT. This encodes CASSAGQGFNSPLHF.

This clonotype was observed at least ten times. The J gene is TRBJ2-1, the V gene TRBV11-3, with D uncertain. Germline V gene data show CDR1 as SGHNT and CDR2 as YENEEA. The CDR3 covers 15 residues. V lost 2 bases to trimming and J lost 3 bases, with 11 bases between them. The chain's CDR3 is CASSLRSGVYNEQFF. The CDR3 nucleotides read TGTGCCAGCAGCTTAAGGTCTGGGGTCTACAATGAGCAGTTCTTC.

This clonotype was found many times. The V call is TRBV28, the J call TRBJ2-7; D not resolved. V dropped 8 bases and J dropped 5 bases, with 13 bases sitting between them. From germline, CDR1 is MDHEN and CDR2 SYDVKM. The CDR3 consists of 12 residues. The CDR3 protein is CASAPLLHEQYF. CDR3 in DNA: TGTGCCAGCGCCCCTCTACTTCACGAGCAGTACTTC.

At least ten counts were recorded for this clonotype. The chain is built from TRBV12-3 or TRBV12-4 and TRBJ2-2, with 9 positions matching TRBD1. The CDR3 is 16 residues long. V lost 6 bases, J lost 3 bases, and 8 bases stayed unmatched. This CDR3 is CASSRIGTGHTGELFF. The CDR3 region has the DNA TGTGCCAGCAGCCGAATAGGGACAGGGCACACCGGGGAGCTGTTTTTT.